The 10 T cell receptor beta chains below come from one sample, sequenced in a study of cytomegalovirus exposure and HLA in healthy donors. The PCR had 60 Vbeta and 13 Jbeta primers. The table came from immunoSEQ multiplex PCR; TCRdb's copy has only in-frame clones and leaves some out. The sample holds about 110,000 clones, 73% seen once. Material for sequencing was PBMCs. These receptors were obtained from a man aged 40-49 years in good health and CMV-seronegative.

The chain carries TRBV29-1 and TRBJ1-6; maybe TRBD1 (6 bases). Germline V gene data show CDR1 as SQVTM and CDR2 as ANQGSEA. The CDR3 has 13 amino acids. Trimming shortened V by 7 bases and J by 6 bases, and 13 bases separated the two germline ends. CDR3 sequence (DNA): TGCAGCGCCGGCATAGGGGGTAATTCACCCCTCCACTTT. Translation gives CSAGIGGNSPLHF. The full variable domain, rest sourced from reference TRBV29-1 and TRBJ1-6, is SAVISQKPSRDICQRGTSLTIQCQVDSQVTMMFWYRQQPGQSLTLIATANQGSEATYESGFVIDKFPISRPNLTFSTLTVSNMSPEDSSIYLCSAGIGGNSPLHFGNGTRLTVT.

The V call is TRBV7-2, the J call TRBJ2-3, with 9 bases aligning to TRBD2. CDR3 length: 17 amino acids. Unmatched junction bases numbered 11, after V lost 1 base and J lost 6 bases. Per the germline V gene, CDR1 is SGHTA and CDR2 is FQGNSA. The CDR3 region has the DNA TGTGCCAGCAGCTTAGGGGTCCTCGGAGCGGGGGGTGATACGCAGTATTTT. This gives the protein CASSLGVLGAGGDTQYF.

About this clone itself: Other DNA sequences in this sample translate to the same CDR3. The chain uses TRBV6-5 and TRBJ1-1, with TRBD1 matching 7 bases. V shed 2 bases and J 1 base; nucleotides not matched to a gene: 4. CDR3 size: 15 residues. Germline V gene sequence: CDR1 MNHEY, CDR2 SVGAGI. In DNA form, the CDR3 reads TGTGCCAGCAGTTACGAGAGACAGGGGAACACTGAAGCTTTCTTT. Translated: CASSYERQGNTEAFF.

V gene TRBV4-2 combines with J gene TRBJ2-7, with 8 bases fitting TRBD2. The V segment lost 1 base and the J segment 2 bases; nucleotides outside the gene matches: 10. CDR1 and CDR2 from the germline V gene are LGHNA and YNFKEQ. The CDR3 is made up of 17 amino acids. The CDR3 DNA is TGTGCCAGCAGCCAAGCCCCTGCACCGGGGGGGACCTACGAGCAGTACTTC. Its protein product is CASSQAPAPGGTYEQYF.

This sequence joins TRBV25-1 and TRBJ1-6; D uncertain. Looked up from germline, CDR1 is MGHDK and CDR2 is SYGVNS. The CDR3 runs to 13 residues. Trimming stripped 2 bases from V and 9 bases from J, with 8 bases between. The CDR3 coding sequence is TGTGCCAGCAGTGAAGAGGGCAGTTCACCCCTCCACTTT. Translated, it gives CASSEEGSSPLHF.

V is TRBV30 and J is TRBJ2-5; TRBD2 agrees at 8 bases. J lost 5 bases, V lost 2 bases, and 10 bases had no gene match. The germline gives CDR1 GTSNPN, CDR2 SVGIG (reference sequence). CDR3 length: 15 residues. The CDR3: CAWSTGGYEQETQYF. DNA for the CDR3: TGTGCCTGGAGTACGGGGGGGTATGAACAGGAGACCCAGTACTTC.

The rearrangement uses TRBV4-3 and TRBJ2-5; 9 nucleotides agree with TRBD2. The germline V gene has CDR1 LGHNA and CDR2 YSLEER. V trimming: 3 bases; J trimming: 2 bases; junction bases outside the gene matches: 7. CDR3 length equals 16 residues. The chain's CDR3 is CASSQGTSRKQETQYF. In DNA form, the CDR3 reads TGCGCCAGCAGCCAGGGGACTAGCAGAAAACAAGAGACCCAGTACTTC.

This clone has just a few counts. A much larger clone differs by one base, so this may be a read error. The rearrangement links TRBV18 to TRBJ2-1; 7 bases match TRBD1. Germline V lookup: CDR1 KGHSH, CDR2 LQKENI. Losses at the gene ends were 6 bases for V and 10 bases for J; bases not matched to a gene: 9. The CDR3 covers 13 residues. CDR3 coding DNA: TGTGCCAGCTCCCCGACAGGGACCTACGAGCAGTTCTTC. Its translation: CASSPTGTYEQFF. Full variable domain (outside the CDR3, taken from reference TRBV18 and TRBJ2-1): NAGVMQNPRHLVRRRGQEARLRCSPMKGHSHVYWYRQLPEEGLKFMVYLQKENIIDESGMPKERFSAEFPKEGPSILRIQQVVRGDSAAYFCASSPTGTYEQFFGPGTRLTVL.

This chain uses TRBV2 with TRBJ1-1; the D is unclear. Trimming took off 7 bases at V and 2 bases at J, with 14 bases between the two ends. Germline loops: CDR1 SNHLY, CDR2 FYNNEI. This CDR3 has 14 amino acids. The DNA for the CDR3 is TGTGCCAGCACCCTTCTCCAGACAAACACTGAAGCTTTCTTT. Protein: CASTLLQTNTEAFF.

This clone occurred once. V and J are TRBV5-4 and TRBJ1-2; possibly TRBD1 for D (5 bases). The CDR3 loop spans 15 amino acids. Trimming left V 4 bases short and J 8 bases short, with 21 bases between. Germline values: CDR1 SGHNT, CDR2 YYREEE (reference sequence). This chain's CDR3 is CASSQNGGTAGGYTF. CDR3 coding DNA: TGTGCCAGCAGCCAAAATGGGGGGACCGCGGGGGGCTACACCTTC. Full variable domain (missing parts from reference TRBV5-4 and TRBJ1-2): ETGVTQSPTHLIKTRGQQVTLRCSSQSGHNTVSWYQQALGQGPQFIFQYYREEENGRGNFPPRFSGLQFPNYSSELNVNALELDDSALYLCASSQNGGTAGGYTFGSGTRLTVV.